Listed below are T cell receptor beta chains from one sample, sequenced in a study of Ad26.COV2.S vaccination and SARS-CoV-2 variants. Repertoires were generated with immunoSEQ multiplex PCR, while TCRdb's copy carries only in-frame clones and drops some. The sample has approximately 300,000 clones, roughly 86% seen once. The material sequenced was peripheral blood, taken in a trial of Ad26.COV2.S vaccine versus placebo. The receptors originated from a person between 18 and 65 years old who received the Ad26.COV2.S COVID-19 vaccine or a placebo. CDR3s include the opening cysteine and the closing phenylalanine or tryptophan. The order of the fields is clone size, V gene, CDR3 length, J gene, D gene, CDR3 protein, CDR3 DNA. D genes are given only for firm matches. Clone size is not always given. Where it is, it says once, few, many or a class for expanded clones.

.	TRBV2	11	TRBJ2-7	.	CASSRSYEQYF	TGTGCCAGCAGTCGGTCCTACGAGCAGTACTTC
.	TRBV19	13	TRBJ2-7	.	CASSIFANYEQYF	TGTGCCAGTAGTATCTTCGCTAACTACGAGCAGTACTTC
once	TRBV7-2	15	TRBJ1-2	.	CASSPPTVGRYGYTF	TGTGCCAGCAGCCCGCCCACGGTAGGCAGGTATGGCTACACCTTC
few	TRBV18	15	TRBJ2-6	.	CASSPQGAGANVLTF	TGTGCCAGCTCACCACAGGGGGCTGGGGCCAACGTCCTGACTTTC
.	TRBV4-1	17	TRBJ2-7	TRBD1	CASSQKGDRGLLYEQYF	TGCGCCAGCAGCCAAAAAGGGGACAGGGGGCTTTTGTACGAGCAGTACTTC
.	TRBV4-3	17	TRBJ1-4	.	CASSQASGGALNEKLFF	TGCGCCAGCAGCCAAGCAAGCGGGGGGGCTCTGAATGAAAAACTGTTTTTT
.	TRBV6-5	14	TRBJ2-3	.	CASSSTGSADTQYF	TGTGCCAGCAGTTCTACAGGGTCAGCAGATACGCAGTATTTT
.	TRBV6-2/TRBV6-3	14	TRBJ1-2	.	CASSYSGINYGYTF	TGTGCCAGCAGTTACTCAGGGATTAACTATGGCTACACCTTC
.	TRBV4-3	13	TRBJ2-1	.	CASSQDGTVGQFF	TGCGCCAGCAGCCAGGACGGGACGGTGGGCCAGTTCTTC
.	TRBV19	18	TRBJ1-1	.	CASSIFVWGGREDTEAFF	TGTGCCAGTAGTATATTCGTCTGGGGGGGGCGAGAGGACACTGAAGCTTTCTTT
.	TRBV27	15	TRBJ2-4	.	CASSSREGVLNIQYF	TGTGCCAGCAGTTCCAGGGAGGGGGTACTAAACATTCAGTACTTC
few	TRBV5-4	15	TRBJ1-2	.	CASSLPHGGNYGYTF	TGTGCCAGCAGCTTGCCACATGGGGGGAACTATGGCTACACCTTC
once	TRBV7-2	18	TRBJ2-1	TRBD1	CASSLGVTGTASYNEQFF	TGTGCCAGCAGCTTAGGAGTAACCGGGACAGCCTCCTACAATGAGCAGTTCTTC
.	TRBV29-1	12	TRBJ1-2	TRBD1	CSGAGTGDGYTF	TGCAGCGGCGCCGGGACAGGGGACGGCTACACCTTC
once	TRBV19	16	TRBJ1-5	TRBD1	CASSMGAGGSDQPQHF	TGTGCCAGTAGTATGGGGGCAGGGGGAAGCGATCAGCCCCAGCATTTT
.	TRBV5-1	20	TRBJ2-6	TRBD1	CASSLGGTGGVVTGANVLTF	TGCGCCAGCAGCTTGGGAGGGACAGGGGGCGTAGTAACTGGGGCCAACGTCCTGACTTTC
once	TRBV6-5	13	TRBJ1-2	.	CASTGGQGYGYTF	TGTGCCAGCACCGGGGGCCAGGGCTATGGCTACACCTTC
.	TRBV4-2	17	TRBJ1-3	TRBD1	CASSQDLTGGLGNTIYF	TGTGCCAGCAGCCAAGATCTGACAGGGGGTTTAGGAAACACCATATATTTT
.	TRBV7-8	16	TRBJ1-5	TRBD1	CASSLEFGQGNQPQHF	TGTGCCAGCAGCTTAGAATTTGGACAGGGTAATCAGCCCCAGCATTTT
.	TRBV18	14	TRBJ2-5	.	CASSPNQKRETQYF	TGTGCCAGCTCACCAAACCAGAAAAGAGAGACCCAGTACTTC
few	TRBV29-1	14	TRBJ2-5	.	CSAAQTGRLETQYF	TGCAGCGCGGCACAAACTGGGAGGTTAGAGACCCAGTACTTC
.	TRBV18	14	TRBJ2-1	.	CASSPTSTYNEQFF	TGTGCCAGCTCACCCACATCAACTTACAATGAGCAGTTCTTC
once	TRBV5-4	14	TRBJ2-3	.	CASSLEPATDTQYF	TGTGCCAGCAGCTTGGAGCCCGCCACAGATACGCAGTATTTT
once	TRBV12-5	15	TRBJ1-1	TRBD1	CASGLYRGGHTEAFF	TGTGCTAGTGGTTTGTACAGGGGTGGCCACACTGAAGCTTTCTTT
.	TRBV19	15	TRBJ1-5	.	CASNQENRLNQPQHF	TGTGCCAGTAATCAGGAGAACAGACTAAATCAGCCCCAGCATTTT
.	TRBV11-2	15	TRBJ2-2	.	CASGSRTVNTGELFF	TGTGCCTCCGGTTCGAGGACAGTAAACACCGGGGAGCTGTTTTTT
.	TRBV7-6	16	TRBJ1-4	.	CASSLAPGPYNEKLFF	TGTGCCAGCAGCTTAGCCCCAGGTCCCTATAATGAAAAACTGTTTTTT
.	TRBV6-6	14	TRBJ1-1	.	CASSPGAANTEAFF	TGTGCCAGCAGTCCAGGGGCGGCGAACACTGAAGCTTTCTTT
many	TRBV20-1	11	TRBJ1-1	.	CSATKAAEAFF	TGCAGTGCTACGAAAGCGGCTGAAGCTTTCTTT
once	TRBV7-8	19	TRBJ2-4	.	CASSHPRYREPLAKNIQYF	TGTGCCAGCAGCCACCCGAGGTACCGGGAACCACTAGCCAAAAACATTCAGTACTTC
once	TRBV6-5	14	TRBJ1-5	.	CASITPGRLQPQHF	TGTGCCAGCATAACCCCGGGTCGGCTTCAGCCCCAGCATTTT